This TCR beta chain came from a study of blood T cell repertoires in COVID-19. Turning to the study itself: Some COVID-19 samples were acute and others convalescent; all came from the United States, Italy and Spain.

CDR1 ENHRY and CDR2 SYGVKD come from the germline V gene. Trimming shortened V by 6 bases and J by 0 bases, and 14 bases separated the two germline ends. The CDR3 sequence is 15 residues long. This clone showed up just a few times. TCRdb keeps only in-frame clones here, not all; method: immunoSEQ multiplex PCR. The sample carries some 40,000 clones, around 80% recorded once. The sample was peripheral blood. The sequence derives from a man older than 75 with active or convalescent COVID-19. The chain employs TRBV10-3 and TRBJ1-1, with D maybe TRBD1 (5 bases). The CDR3 sequence: CAIRSSQVMNTEAFF. CDR3 in DNA: TGTGCCATCAGAAGTTCACAGGTAATGAACACTGAAGCTTTCTTT.